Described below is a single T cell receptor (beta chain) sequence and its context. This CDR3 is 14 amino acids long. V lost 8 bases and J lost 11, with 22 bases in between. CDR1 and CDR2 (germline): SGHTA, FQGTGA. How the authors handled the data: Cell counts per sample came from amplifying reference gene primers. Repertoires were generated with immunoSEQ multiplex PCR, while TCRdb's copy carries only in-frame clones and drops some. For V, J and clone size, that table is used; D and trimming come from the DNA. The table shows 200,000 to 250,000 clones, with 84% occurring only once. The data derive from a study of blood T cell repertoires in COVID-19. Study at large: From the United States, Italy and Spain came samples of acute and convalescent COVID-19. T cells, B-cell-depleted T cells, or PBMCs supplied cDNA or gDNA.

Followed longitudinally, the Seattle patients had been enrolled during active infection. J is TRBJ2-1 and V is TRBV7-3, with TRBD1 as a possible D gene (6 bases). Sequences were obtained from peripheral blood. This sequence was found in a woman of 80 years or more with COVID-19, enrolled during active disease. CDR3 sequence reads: CASGSRDKPQKQFF. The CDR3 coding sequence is TGTGCCAGCGGTTCCCGGGACAAGCCCCAGAAGCAGTTCTTC.